The T cell receptor (beta chain) under discussion was sequenced for a study of cytomegalovirus exposure and HLA in healthy donors (dated by TCRdb to about 2017). Background on the whole study: An earlier analysis of about 530 of the donors reported 250 to 350 Gb of sequence data and about 120 million unique TCR beta sequences obtained from some 170 million T cells. An early release covering around 630 HLA-typed donors comprised about 300 gigabases of sequencing data and roughly 86 million unique TCR sequences. Of the roughly 400 genotyped donors, 65% to 90% fell in the genetic ancestry cluster associated with self-reported Caucasian donors. The study was designed to test whether signatures of past pathogen exposure could be identified by cataloging public T cell receptors. The study profiled the T cell repertoires of around 700 subjects by immunosequencing and related them to cytomegalovirus serostatus. In addition to the first cohort of 666 subjects, a separate validation cohort of approximately 130 different subjects was used. To predict cytomegalovirus infection status, the study brought together high-throughput TCR immunosequencing, statistical association of individual TCRs with disease status, and machine learning. A later analysis re-examined previously published TCR beta repertoires from hundreds of donors and added high-resolution HLA genotyping to investigate patterns of TCR occurrence. Rather than using new phenotypic data, the later analysis identified candidate immune exposures from TCR beta sequences and from how often those sequences occurred across donors. An earlier analysis of 587 of the donors used high-throughput TCR beta sequencing to judge whether each TCR beta V gene segment behaved as functional or pseudogenic. Donor age, sex, ethnicity and CMV serostatus were compiled together with the repertoire data. A later genetic analysis used genome-wide SNP genotypes for about 60% of the 666 donors, treating that subset as a discovery cohort. Every discovery cohort repertoire had been produced on one sequencing platform. HLA typing included class I and class II loci at four-digit resolution. Typing coverage differed by locus: A, B, C, DRB1 and DQB1 were typed in roughly 620-640 donors, DQA1 in about 500, DPA1 in around 610, and DPB1 in just under 490. Roughly 5 DR-DQ haplotypes were handled as single units for association and clustering, since linkage in the cohort was strong. On average, approximately 250,000 unique TCR beta nucleotide sequences were sequenced per donor among about 400 genotyped donors of the cohort, with 15% to 20% of those sequences being non-productive. Study-level results and caveats: Broadly in line with IMGT annotations, most TCR beta V segments showed up in productive rearrangements about 90% or about 30% of the time in an earlier analysis of some 590 of the donors. Because HLA typing was missing for some donors at each locus, association tests included only the typed subset. In this cohort, only TCR beta chains were sequenced, and detectable features were limited by the absence of alpha or paired-chain data. A later analysis reported that several top co-occurrence clusters appeared linked to parvovirus B19, influenza, CMV and Epstein-Barr virus. The classifier was reported to diagnose cytomegalovirus status with high specificity and sensitivity in both the original and validation cohorts. In vitro tests confirmed that a few of the cytomegalovirus-associated TCR beta chains recognize cytomegalovirus antigens. Assigning TCR associations to individual alleles was difficult when HLA alleles, especially DR and DQ, strongly co-occurred. Specific HLA alleles were associated with 15,000 to 20,000 TCR beta sequences at a false discovery rate of 0.05 in a later analysis. According to a later analysis, TCR association rates differed among HLA loci, with DRB1 alleles showing the most associated TCRs and HLA-C alleles showing the fewest. Most TCR sequences were observed very rarely across donors, whereas some public TCRs were present in many individuals. A further reported finding was that TCR beta sequences accurately predicted the HLA-A and HLA-B alleles for most subjects in the first cohort. Roughly uniform sequencing depth across donors was assumed in presence/absence analyses, although this assumption may not hold. A later genetic analysis associated a missense DCLRE1C variant with V-gene and J-gene trimming of TCR beta chains, and an independent cohort replicated the association. Correlated functional status among segregating V segments might reflect linkage disequilibrium, but an unknown experimental factor could not be ruled out. Over 15 rarely observed V segments, including chromosome 9 orphons, were excluded from the earlier analysis of 550 to 700 of the donors because counts were too low. The sequencing pipeline was judged likely to have produced a cluster of highly shared sequence variants as a technical artifact. Compared with equally common non-associated chains, HLA-associated TCR beta chains in a later analysis were more clonally expanded and had lower generation probabilities. The study gave a list of 150 to 200 TCR beta chains associated with cytomegalovirus. A later analysis found that most CMV-associated TCR beta chains appeared HLA-restricted, with HLA associations seemingly driven largely by CMV exposure. Some IMGT-functional V segments, including TRBV6-2 and TRBV6-3, could not be told apart with the 87-base-pair reads, so those segments were excluded. It was suggested by the authors that the approach could potentially be generalized to other disease states and immunological phenotypes. For the cohort, immune exposure information was limited to CMV serostatus. According to a later genetic analysis, donors in an Asian-associated ancestry cluster had fewer N-insertions in productive TCRs than the approximately 630-donor mean.

The library came from the immunoSEQ multiplex PCR assay. The multiplex PCR relied on a mix of 60 forward primers for TCR Vbeta segments and 13 reverse primers for TCR Jbeta segments. The CDR3 region of rearranged TCR beta genes was amplified from genomic DNA by a multiplex PCR assay. Amplified TCR beta libraries were sequenced as 87-base-pair reads on the Illumina HiSeq System. Concerning the study's data processing: In a later analysis, approximately 74 million unique TCR beta chains were counted across the approximately 670 repertoires, and roughly 11 million of these chains were shared by at least two donors. Raw reads were error-corrected and collapsed into unique sequences by a nearest-neighbor algorithm in which closely related sequences were merged to remove PCR and sequencing errors. Alignment of CDR3 sequences to IMGT reference sequences was used to assign V, D and J gene segments. For a sequence to be retained, a match of at least six nucleotides was required to both a V gene segment and a J gene segment. Rearrangements were classified as productive when the CDR3 lacked stop codons and remained in frame with V and J, and all other rearrangements were classified as non-productive. Following IMGT convention, CDR3 was defined as the stretch from the second conserved V-encoded cysteine to the conserved J-encoded phenylalanine. The earlier analysis of some 600 of the donors excluded sequences that lacked an unambiguous match to a single V gene segment. An earlier analysis of a few hundred of the donors called V segments functional above 56.7% productive rearrangements and segregating when the between-donor standard deviation exceeded 5%. To diagnose cytomegalovirus status from the catalog of TCR beta chain sequences, a statistical classification framework was built. In a later analysis, TCR nucleotide sequences were compared against IMGT/GENE-DB human TR gene sequences so that V and J genes could be assigned. The TCRdist pipeline was used in a later analysis to assign CDR3 sequences and most-parsimonious VDJ recombination scenarios. A later analysis defined each TCR beta chain by its CDR3 amino acid sequence plus V-gene family, and excluded reads lacking a unique V-gene family. As a way to deal with suspected cross-contamination and a sequencing artifact, a later analysis dropped 450 to 600 nucleotide sequences that were highly shared and had low generation probability. In a later analysis, a clonal expansion index for each public chain was calculated from normalized within-repertoire ranks of inferred template counts. Generation probabilities in a later analysis came from a VDJ recombination model fitted to out-of-frame rearrangements, and those results were checked against IGoR. Hypergeometric tests were used in a later analysis to score TCR-TCR, TCR-HLA and TCR-CMV co-occurrence, with a repertoire-size bias correction applied to the TCR pairs. False discovery rates were estimated in a later analysis by permuting HLA or CMV assignments 20 times. In a later analysis, co-occurring TCRs were grouped using DBSCAN, with TCRdist sequence similarity added in when clustering inside HLA-allele-positive subsets. Co-occurrence clustering excluded repertoires with fewer than 30,000 or more than 120,000 public chains, plus five with anomalous nucleotide sharing. Imported from immuneACCESS, the table was reduced by TCRdb to in-frame sequences with V and J called. These copies leave out some clones; in studies compared against another copy, an unresolved V gene accounts for under half, and the cause of the remainder is not known. V and J calls and clone size are as listed in that table; D and trimming were resolved from the DNA. In all, the sample holds some 140,000 clones, and 76% of those were seen once. The ten largest clonotypes hold around 3.2% of the sample.

To note about this clone: Its antigen remains unidentified. Nothing much larger sits one base from this clone, and base qualities are not available.

The CDR3 goes from the cysteine to the phenylalanine over 17 residues. The kept DNA is CDR3 alone, 51 bases in frame from the first base. V is reduced by 0 bases and J by 7 bases, leaving a spacing of 16 bases between them. In the germline V gene, CDR1 corresponds to SGHDN and CDR2 to FVKESK. The cohort consisted of 666 healthy bone marrow donors. All cohort members were sampled while nominally healthy, although unrecorded immune exposures were likely present. The donor was CMV seronegative and was included in the group of 352 seronegative cohort members. Each donor provided a peripheral blood sample, and peripheral blood mononuclear cells were used for TCR beta sequencing. Genomic DNA extraction from the blood cell samples was performed with the Qiagen DNeasy Blood Extraction Kit.

The sample comprised PBMCs. This TCR came from a man aged 35-49 years in good health and CMV-seronegative. This receptor chain uses TRBV14 and TRBJ1-6, with the D gene call left open. The DNA reads TGTGCCAGCAGCCAAGATCTTCCCGGGTACGGAAATTCACCCCTCCACTTT. It is translated as CASSQDLPGYGNSPLHF.